This record looks at one T cell receptor (beta chain) sequence and its context. Its cognate antigen has yet to be identified. Base qualities are not recorded, but no much larger clone differs from it by a single base. Library method: multiplex PCR. TCRdb shows the sequencer as Illumina HiSeq 4000. TCR beta libraries were built with iRepertoire HTBI primers and Arm-PCR amplification of CDR3 regions. Gel purification was performed on PCR products prior to sequencing. The original pipeline was this. Gene usage analysis of CDR3 amino acid clonotypes relied on the 60 or so TRBV and about 15 TRBJ segments identified across samples. Filtered high-quality paired reads were merged into contigs using COPE and FqMerger. BLAST was used to align contigs to the IMGT TRBV, TRBD and TRBJ reference genes, and CDR3 was defined following IMGT. Any clonotype with a frequency above 0.1% was classified as a highly expanded clone. Shannon entropy was used to measure repertoire diversity, and the Gini coefficient was used to measure V-J evenness. Clonotypes shared by more than one individual were considered public. Starting from the raw public reads, TCRdb applied fastp trimming at Q25, assembled clones with MiXCR and retained in-frame beta chains. Every CDR3 protein is listed once, alongside the most common genes and DNA of its rows. The V and J calls reflect TCRdb's pipeline rather than the authors' work. In this sample the table shows fewer than 350,000 distinct CDR3 sequences, 18% of which occur a single time. The top ten clones comprise less than 45% of the sample.

Sample time point, as interpreted from the label and publication: newly diagnosed GD, antithyroid drugs for less than 3 months. For both TCR sequencing and RNA sequencing, RNA was extracted from PBMCs in TRIzol. The diagnosis of Graves' disease followed American Thyroid Association guidelines. Recruitment of patients was carried out at an endocrinology department in Xi'an, China. From each patient, approximately 10 milliliters of peripheral blood was collected into an EDTA anticoagulant tube. Ficoll Paque Plus density gradient separation was used to isolate PBMCs, and no further T cell sorting was done. An Agilent 2100 Bioanalyzer and agarose gel were used to check RNA quality, while a NanoDrop 2000 measured RNA concentration. The sample comes from a study of regulatory T cells in long-lasting Graves disease (dated by TCRdb to the early 2020s). With regard to the full study: Patients with newly diagnosed Graves' disease had been on antithyroid drugs for under 3 months. The study was conducted in China and was registered as a clinical trial. A total of 35 or so samples were covered by TCR sequencing, comprising approximately 13 persistent and some 20 newly diagnosed Graves' disease patients. Peripheral blood TCR sequencing and RNA sequencing compared persistent Graves' disease patients with newly diagnosed Graves' disease patients.

Points the paper makes about the study in general: Only the TCR beta chain was sequenced and analyzed. A larger number of public clonotypes was shared among persistent patients (fewer than 3,000) than among newly diagnosed patients (about 990). Peripheral blood alone was examined, since thyroid tissue, which constituted the primary lesion, could not be accessed. Compared with newly diagnosed patients, patients with persistent Graves' disease had lower TCR Shannon entropy and fewer highly expanded clones, which suggests clonal expansion. The authors noted that the small sample size was a limitation that may lower accuracy.

This clonotype was sampled from a female donor with Graves disease. The material was peripheral blood mononuclear cells (PBMCs), obtained at new diagnosis, from a patient treated with antithyroid drugs.

The CDR3 corresponds to CASSYRDRGQQETQYF. The bases read TGTGCCAGCAGTTATAGGGACAGGGGACAACAAGAGACCCAGTACTTC. The chain links TRBV6-2 or TRBV6-3 with TRBJ2-4; the junction holds 10 bases that match TRBD1. The last part of the DNA fits TRBJ2-5 better; the J call may be wrong. Including cysteine and phenylalanine, the CDR3 has 16 amino acids. Just the 48-base CDR3 DNA is kept, in frame starting at base 1. From the germline V gene, CDR1 is MNHEY and CDR2 is SVGEGT.